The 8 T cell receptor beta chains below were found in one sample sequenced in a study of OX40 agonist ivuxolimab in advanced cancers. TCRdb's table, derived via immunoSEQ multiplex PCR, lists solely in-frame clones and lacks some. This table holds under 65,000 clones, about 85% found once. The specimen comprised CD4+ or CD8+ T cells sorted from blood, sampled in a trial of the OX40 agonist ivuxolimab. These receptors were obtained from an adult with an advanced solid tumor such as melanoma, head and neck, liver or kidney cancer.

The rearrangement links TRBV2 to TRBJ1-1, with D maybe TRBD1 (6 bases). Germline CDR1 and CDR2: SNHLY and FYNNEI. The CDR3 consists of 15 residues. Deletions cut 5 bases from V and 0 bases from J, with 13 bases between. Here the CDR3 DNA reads TGTGCCAGCAGTCCCAGGGGTCCCATGAACACTGAAGCTTTCTTT. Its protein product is CASSPRGPMNTEAFF.

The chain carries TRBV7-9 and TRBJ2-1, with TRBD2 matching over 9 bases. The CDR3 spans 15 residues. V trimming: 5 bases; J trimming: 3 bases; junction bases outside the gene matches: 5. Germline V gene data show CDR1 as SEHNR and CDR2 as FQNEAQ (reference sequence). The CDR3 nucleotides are TGTGCCAGCAGCGTGACTAGCGGTCTCTACAATGAGCAGTTCTTC. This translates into CASSVTSGLYNEQFF. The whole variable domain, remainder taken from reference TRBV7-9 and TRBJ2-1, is DTGVSQNPRHKITKRGQNVTFRCDPISEHNRLYWYRQTLGQGPEFLTYFQNEAQLEKSRLLSDRFSAERPKGSFSTLEIQRTEQGDSAMYLCASSVTSGLYNEQFFGPGTRLTVL.

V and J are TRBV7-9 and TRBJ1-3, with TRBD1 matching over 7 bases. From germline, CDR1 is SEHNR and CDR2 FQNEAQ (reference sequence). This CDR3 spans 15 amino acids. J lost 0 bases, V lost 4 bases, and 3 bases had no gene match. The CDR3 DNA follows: TGTGCCAGCAGCTCCGACAGGGACTCTGGAAACACCATATATTTT. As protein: CASSSDRDSGNTIYF.

Written as DNA, the CDR3 is TGCGCCAGCAGCTTGGGGACAGGGGTGTACGAGCAGTACTTC. This encodes CASSLGTGVYEQYF. This sequence joins TRBV5-1 and TRBJ2-7, with TRBD1 matching over 9 bases. Germline V gene data show CDR1 as SGHRS and CDR2 as YFSETQ. Losses at the gene ends were 0 bases for V and 4 bases for J; bases not matched to a gene: 2. This CDR3 is 14 amino acids long.

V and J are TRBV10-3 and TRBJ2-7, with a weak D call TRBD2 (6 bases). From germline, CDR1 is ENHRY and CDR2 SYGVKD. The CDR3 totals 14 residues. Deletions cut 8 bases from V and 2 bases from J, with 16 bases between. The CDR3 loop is CAIYDRDSTYEQYF. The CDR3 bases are TGTGCCATCTATGACCGGGACTCGACCTACGAGCAGTACTTC.

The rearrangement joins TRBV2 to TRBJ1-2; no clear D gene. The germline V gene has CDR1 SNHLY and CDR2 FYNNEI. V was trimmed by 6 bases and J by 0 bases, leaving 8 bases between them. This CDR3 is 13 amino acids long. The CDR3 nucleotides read TGTGCCAGCAGGGGTGGGGCTAACTATGGCTACACCTTC. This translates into CASRGGANYGYTF.

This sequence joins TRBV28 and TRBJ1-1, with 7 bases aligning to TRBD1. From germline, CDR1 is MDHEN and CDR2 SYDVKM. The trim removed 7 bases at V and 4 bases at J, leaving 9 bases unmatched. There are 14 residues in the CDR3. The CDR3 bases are TGTGCCAGCATAACCACAGGGGTGGGCACTGAAGCTTTCTTT. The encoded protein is CASITTGVGTEAFF.

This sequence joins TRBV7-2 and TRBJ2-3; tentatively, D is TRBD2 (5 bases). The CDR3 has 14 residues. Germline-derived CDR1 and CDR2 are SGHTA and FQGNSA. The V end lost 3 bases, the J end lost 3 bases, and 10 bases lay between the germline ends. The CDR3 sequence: CASSFGDGTDTQYF. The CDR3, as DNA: TGTGCCAGCAGCTTCGGGGATGGGACAGATACGCAGTATTTT.